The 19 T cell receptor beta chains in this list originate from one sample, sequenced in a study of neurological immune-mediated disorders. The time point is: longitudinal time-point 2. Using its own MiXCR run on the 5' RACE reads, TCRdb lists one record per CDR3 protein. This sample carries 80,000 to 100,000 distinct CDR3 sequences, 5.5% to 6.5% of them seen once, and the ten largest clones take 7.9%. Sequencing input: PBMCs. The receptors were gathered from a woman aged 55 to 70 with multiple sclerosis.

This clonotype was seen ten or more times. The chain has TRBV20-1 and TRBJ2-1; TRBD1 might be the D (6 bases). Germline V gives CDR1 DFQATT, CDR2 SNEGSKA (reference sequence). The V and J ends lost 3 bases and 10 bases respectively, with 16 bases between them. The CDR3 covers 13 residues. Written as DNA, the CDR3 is TGCAGTGCTAGGGGTGATCGGGACACAGAGCAGTTCTTC. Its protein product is CSARGDRDTEQFF.

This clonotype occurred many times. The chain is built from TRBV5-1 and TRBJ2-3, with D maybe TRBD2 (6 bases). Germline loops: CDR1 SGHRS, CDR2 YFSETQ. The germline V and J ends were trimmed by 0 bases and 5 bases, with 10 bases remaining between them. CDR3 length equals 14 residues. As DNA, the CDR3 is TGCGCCAGCAGCTTGGGGAGGGAACGAGATACGCAGTATTTT. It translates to CASSLGRERDTQYF.

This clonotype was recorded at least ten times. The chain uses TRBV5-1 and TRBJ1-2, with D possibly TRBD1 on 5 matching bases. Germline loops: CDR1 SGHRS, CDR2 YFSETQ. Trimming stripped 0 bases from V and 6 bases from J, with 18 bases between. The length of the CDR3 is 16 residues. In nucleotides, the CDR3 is TGCGCCAGCAGCTTGGCCCCAGGTCAGGGCCGAGATGGCTACACCTTC. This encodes CASSLAPGQGRDGYTF. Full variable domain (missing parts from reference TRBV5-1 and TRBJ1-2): KAGVTQTPRYLIKTRGQQVTLSCSPISGHRSVSWYQQTPGQGLQFLFEYFSETQRNKGNFPGRFSGRQFSNSRSEMNVSTLELGDSALYLCASSLAPGQGRDGYTFGSGTRLTVV.

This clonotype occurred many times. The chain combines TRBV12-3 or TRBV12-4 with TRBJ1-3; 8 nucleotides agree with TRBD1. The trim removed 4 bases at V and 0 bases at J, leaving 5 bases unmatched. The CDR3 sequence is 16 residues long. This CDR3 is CASSSDRGHSGNTIYF. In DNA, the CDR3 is TGTGCCAGCAGTTCCGACAGGGGCCACTCTGGAAACACCATATATTTT.

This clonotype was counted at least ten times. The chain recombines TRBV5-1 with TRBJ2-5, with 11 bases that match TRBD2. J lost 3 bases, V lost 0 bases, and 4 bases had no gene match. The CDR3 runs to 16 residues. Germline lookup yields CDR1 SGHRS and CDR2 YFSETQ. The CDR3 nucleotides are TGCGCCAGCAGCTTGGGGAAGACTAGCGGGGAAGAGACCCAGTACTTC. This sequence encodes CASSLGKTSGEETQYF.

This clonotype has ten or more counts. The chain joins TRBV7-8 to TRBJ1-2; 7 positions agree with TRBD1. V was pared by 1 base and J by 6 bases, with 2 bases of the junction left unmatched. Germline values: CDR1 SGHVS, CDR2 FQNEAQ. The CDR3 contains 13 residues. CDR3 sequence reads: CASSLVRGDGYTF. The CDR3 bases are TGTGCCAGCAGCTTAGTCAGGGGGGATGGCTACACCTTC.

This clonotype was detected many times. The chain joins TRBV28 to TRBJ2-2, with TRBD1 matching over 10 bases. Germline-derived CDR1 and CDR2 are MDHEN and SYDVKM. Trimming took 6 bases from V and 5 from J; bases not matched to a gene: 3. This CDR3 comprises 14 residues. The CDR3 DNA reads TGTGCCAGCAGAGGACAGGGGGGTACCGGGGAGCTGTTTTTT. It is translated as CASRGQGGTGELFF. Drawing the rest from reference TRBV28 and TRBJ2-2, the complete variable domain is DVKVTQSSRYLVKRTGEKVFLECVQDMDHENMFWYRQDPGLGLRLIYFSYDVKMKEKGDIPEGYSVSREKKERFSLILESASTNQTSMYLCASRGQGGTGELFFGEGSRLTVL.

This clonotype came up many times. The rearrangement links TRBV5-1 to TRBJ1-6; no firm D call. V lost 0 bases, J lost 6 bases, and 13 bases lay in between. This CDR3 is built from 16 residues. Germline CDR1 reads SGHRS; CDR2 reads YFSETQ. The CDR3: CASSLAGSSSNSPLHF. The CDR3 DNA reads TGCGCCAGCAGCTTGGCTGGTAGTTCTAGTAATTCACCCCTCCACTTT.

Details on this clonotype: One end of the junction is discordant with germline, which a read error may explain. DNA of the CDR3: TGTGCCAGCCCACCCCTACGGGTATCAACATCTATCCCTAGCGGGGAGCTGTTTTTT. This sequence encodes CASPPLRVSTSIPSGELFF. This chain connects TRBV18 to TRBJ2-2; no reliable D call. The CDR3 totals 19 residues. Per germline, CDR1 KGHSH and CDR2 LQKENI. Based on the CDR3 plus reference TRBV18 and TRBJ2-2, the full variable domain is NAGVMQNPRHLVRRRGQEARLRCSPMKGHSHVYWYRQLPEEGLKFMVYLQKENIIDESGMPKERFSAEFPKEGPSILRIQQVVRGDSAAYFCASPPLRVSTSIPSGELFFGEGSRLTVL.

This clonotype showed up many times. The CDR3 nucleotides are TGTGCCAGCAGAAGCCCTGGACAGGGGGCCTACGAGCAGTACTTC. It yields the protein CASRSPGQGAYEQYF. The chain links TRBV5-5 to TRBJ2-7; 10 nucleotides line up with TRBD1. In germline, CDR1 is SGHKS, CDR2 YYEKEE (reference sequence). The CDR3 is 15 amino acids. With 5 bases clipped from V and 2 bases from J, the junction kept 7 bases outside the gene matches. Filled out from reference TRBV5-5 and TRBJ2-7, the complete variable domain reads DAGVTQSPTHLIKTRGQQVTLRCSPISGHKSVSWYQQVLGQGPQFIFQYYEKEERGRGNFPDRFSARQFPNYSSELNVNALLLGDSALYLCASRSPGQGAYEQYFGPGTRLTVT.

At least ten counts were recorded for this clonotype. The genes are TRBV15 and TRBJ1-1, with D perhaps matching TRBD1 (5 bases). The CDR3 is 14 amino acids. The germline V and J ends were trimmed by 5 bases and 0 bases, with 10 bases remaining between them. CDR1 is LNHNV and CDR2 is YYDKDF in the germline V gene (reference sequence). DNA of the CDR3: TGTGCCACCAGCCGGGACCGCATGAACACTGAAGCTTTCTTT. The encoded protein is CATSRDRMNTEAFF. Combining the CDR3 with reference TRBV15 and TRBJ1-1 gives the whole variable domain DAMVIQNPRYQVTQFGKPVTLSCSQTLNHNVMYWYQQKSSQAPKLLFHYYDKDFNNEADTPDNFQSRRPNTSFCFLDIRSPGLGDTAMYLCATSRDRMNTEAFFGQGTRLTVV.

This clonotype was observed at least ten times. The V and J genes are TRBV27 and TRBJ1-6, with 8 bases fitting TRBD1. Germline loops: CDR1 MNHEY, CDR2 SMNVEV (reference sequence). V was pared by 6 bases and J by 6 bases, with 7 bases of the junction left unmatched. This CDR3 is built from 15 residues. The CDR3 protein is CASRVQGGRNSPLHF. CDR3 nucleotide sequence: TGTGCCAGCAGGGTACAGGGGGGGCGTAATTCACCCCTCCACTTT.

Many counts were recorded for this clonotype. The CDR3 spells CSASDSFYGYTF. As DNA, the CDR3 is TGCAGTGCATCGGACAGTTTCTATGGCTACACCTTC. The chain couples TRBV20-1 to TRBJ1-2; tentative D call: TRBD1 (6 bases). The CDR3 sequence is 12 residues long. Trimming removed 6 bases from V and 4 bases from J, with 12 bases in between. Germline-derived CDR1 and CDR2 are DFQATT and SNEGSKA (reference sequence).

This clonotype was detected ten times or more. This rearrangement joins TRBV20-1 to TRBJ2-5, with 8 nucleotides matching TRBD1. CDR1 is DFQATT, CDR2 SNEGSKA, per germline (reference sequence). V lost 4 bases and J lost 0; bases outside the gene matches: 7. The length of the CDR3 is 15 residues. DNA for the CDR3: TGCAGTGCTACGACGATGGGACAGGACCAAGAGACCCAGTACTTC. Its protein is CSATTMGQDQETQYF.

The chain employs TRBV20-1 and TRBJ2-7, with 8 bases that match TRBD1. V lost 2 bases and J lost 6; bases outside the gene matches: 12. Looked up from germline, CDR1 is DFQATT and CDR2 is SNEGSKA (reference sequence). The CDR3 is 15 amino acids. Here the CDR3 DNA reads TGCAGTGCTAGAAATCCAGGACAGGGTCGTAGCGAGCAGTACTTC. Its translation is CSARNPGQGRSEQYF.

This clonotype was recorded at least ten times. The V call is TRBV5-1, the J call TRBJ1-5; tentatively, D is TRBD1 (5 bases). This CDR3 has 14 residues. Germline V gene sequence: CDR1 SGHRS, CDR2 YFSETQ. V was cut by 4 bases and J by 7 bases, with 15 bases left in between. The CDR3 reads CASSRDYRGQPQHF. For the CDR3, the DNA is TGCGCCAGCAGCCGGGACTATAGGGGACAGCCCCAGCATTTT.

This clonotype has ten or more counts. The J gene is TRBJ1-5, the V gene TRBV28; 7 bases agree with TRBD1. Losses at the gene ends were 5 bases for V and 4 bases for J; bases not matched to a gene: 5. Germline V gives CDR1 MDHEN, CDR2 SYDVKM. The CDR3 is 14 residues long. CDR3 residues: CASSRGQLNQPQHF. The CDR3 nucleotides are TGTGCCAGCAGTAGGGGACAGTTGAATCAGCCCCAGCATTTT. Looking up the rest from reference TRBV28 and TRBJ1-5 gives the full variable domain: DVKVTQSSRYLVKRTGEKVFLECVQDMDHENMFWYRQDPGLGLRLIYFSYDVKMKEKGDIPEGYSVSREKKERFSLILESASTNQTSMYLCASSRGQLNQPQHFGDGTRLSIL.

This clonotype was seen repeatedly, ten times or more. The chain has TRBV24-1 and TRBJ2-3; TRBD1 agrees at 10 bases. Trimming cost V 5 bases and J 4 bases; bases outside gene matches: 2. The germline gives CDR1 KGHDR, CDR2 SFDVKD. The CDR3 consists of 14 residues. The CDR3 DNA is TGTGCCACCAGTGGCGGACAGGGGGCAGATACGCAGTATTTT. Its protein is CATSGGQGADTQYF.

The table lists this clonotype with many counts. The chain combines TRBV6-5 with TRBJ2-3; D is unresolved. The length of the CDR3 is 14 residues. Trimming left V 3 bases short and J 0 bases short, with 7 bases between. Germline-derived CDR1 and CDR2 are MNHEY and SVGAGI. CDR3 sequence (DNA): TGTGCCAGCAGTTATGATTTGAGCACAGATACGCAGTATTTT. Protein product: CASSYDLSTDTQYF.